This is a list of T cell receptor beta chains from one sample in a study of blood T cell repertoires in COVID-19. TCRdb's table, derived via immunoSEQ multiplex PCR, lists solely in-frame clones and lacks some. The sample yields about 150,000 clones, roughly 84% seen once. The sample consisted of peripheral blood. The receptor set was obtained from a man between 65 and 85 years old with acute or convalescent COVID-19. Both conserved end residues are part of each CDR3. D genes are given only for firm matches. The listing skips clone size in some rows; elsewhere it reads once, few, many or a size class.

TRBD1	TRBV5-1	TRBJ1-2	once	TGCGCCAGCAGCTTGGGTAAGGGACAGGGCTCATCCTATGGCTACACCTTC	CASSLGKGQGSSYGYTF
TRBD2	TRBV12-3/TRBV12-4	TRBJ2-7	.	TGTGCCAGCAGCTCAGGACTAGCTGGGGAGCAGTACTTC	CASSSGLAGEQYF
TRBD1	TRBV5-1	TRBJ1-3	.	TGCGCCAGCAGCTCACCAGGACAGGGACCGAGAAACACCATATATTTT	CASSSPGQGPRNTIYF
.	TRBV12-2	TRBJ2-5	.	TGTGCAAGTCGCTTAGCGCAGGACAGAGCCCAAGAGACCCAGTACTTC	CASRLAQDRAQETQYF
TRBD2	TRBV10-2	TRBJ2-3	.	TGCGCCAGCTCAGGACTAGCGGGGGGGGATACGCAGTATTTT	CASSGLAGGDTQYF
.	TRBV7-2	TRBJ1-5	.	TGTGCCAGCAGCACCTTAACAGGTCAGCCCCAGCATTTT	CASSTLTGQPQHF
.	TRBV12-3/TRBV12-4	TRBJ2-1	.	TGTGCCAGCAGTTTACGTCGATACGGGGAGCAGTTCTTC	CASSLRRYGEQFF
TRBD1	TRBV19	TRBJ1-5	once	TGTGCCAGTAGGAGGGGGCGCGGTGACAATCAGCCCCAGCATTTT	CASRRGRGDNQPQHF
.	TRBV19	TRBJ1-5	.	TGTGCCGGAGGGATTTCAGGCAATCAGCCCCAGCATTTT	CAGGISGNQPQHF
.	TRBV28	TRBJ2-2	.	TGTGCCAGCAGATATCACTCCACCGGGGAGCTGTTTTTT	CASRYHSTGELFF
TRBD1	TRBV6-6	TRBJ1-1	.	TGTGCCAGCAGCCCCCGGAGGGGGCCGAACACTGAAGCTTTCTTT	CASSPRRGPNTEAFF
TRBD1	TRBV5-1	TRBJ1-1	.	TGCGCCAGCAGCTTATCAACAGGGGGCCCGGACACTGAAGCTTTCTTT	CASSLSTGGPDTEAFF
.	TRBV28	TRBJ1-4	.	TGTGCCAGCAGTTCCAATTGGGCCCAGAATGAAAAACTGTTTTTT	CASSSNWAQNEKLFF
.	TRBV18	TRBJ2-2	.	TGTGCCAGCACGGGACATCCGAACACCGGGGAGCTGTTTTTT	CASTGHPNTGELFF
.	TRBV2	TRBJ2-1	.	TGTGCCAGCAGTGGCCTGATCGGCACTACCTACAATGAGCAGTTCTTC	CASSGLIGTTYNEQFF
TRBD2	TRBV7-6	TRBJ2-3	.	TGTGCCAGCAGCTTAGGCGCGGGGGGTGGCACAGATACGCAGTATTTT	CASSLGAGGGTDTQYF
.	TRBV27	TRBJ2-6	few	TGTGCCAGCAGTACCCACCCGGCTCTGGGGCGGAACCCCCTACCCGCCTCTGGGGCCAACGTCCTGACTTTC	CASSTHPALGRNPLPASGANVLTF
TRBD1	TRBV2	TRBJ2-2	.	TGTGCCAGCATGGGACAGTACACCGGGGAGCTGTTTTTT	CASMGQYTGELFF
.	TRBV6-5	TRBJ2-7	once	TGTGCCAGCAGAACGGGGTCACACGACTACGAGCAGTACTTC	CASRTGSHDYEQYF
.	TRBV21-1	TRBJ1-2	.	TGTGCCAGCAGCGAGGCAGGGATAAACTATGGCTACACCTTC	CASSEAGINYGYTF
TRBD1	TRBV18	TRBJ2-2	.	TGTGCCAGCTCGTACGCCGGGACAGGGAACACCGGGGAGCTGTTTTTT	CASSYAGTGNTGELFF
TRBD1	TRBV2	TRBJ1-2	.	TGTGCCAGCAGCCAGACAGGGGTGAACTATGGCTACACCTTC	CASSQTGVNYGYTF
.	TRBV12-3/TRBV12-4	TRBJ1-5	.	TGTGCCAGCACCCCGCGCGGGAATCAGCCCCAGCATTTT	CASTPRGNQPQHF
TRBD1	TRBV4-1	TRBJ1-4	.	TGCGCCAGCAGCCAAGGAGATCGGCAGGGGGATGAAAAACTGTTTTTT	CASSQGDRQGDEKLFF
TRBD1	TRBV25-1	TRBJ1-1	few	TGTGCCAGCAGTCAACCGGGACAGGGTTCAACTGAAGCTTTCTTT	CASSQPGQGSTEAFF
.	TRBV19	TRBJ1-5	.	TGTGCCAGTAGTATCTTAGGCAATCAGCCCCAGCATTTT	CASSILGNQPQHF
.	TRBV20-1	TRBJ2-1	.	TGCAGTATCGCGGGCCTTACCATGTTCTTC	CSIAGLTMFF
.	TRBV6-2/TRBV6-3	TRBJ1-2	.	TGTGCCAGCAGTAAACCGACAACTAACTATGGCTACACCTTC	CASSKPTTNYGYTF
TRBD2	TRBV11-2	TRBJ2-7	.	TGTGCCAGCAGCTTAGATCGGCTAGCGGGCGGGCTTGGCGAGCAGTACTTC	CASSLDRLAGGLGEQYF
TRBD1	TRBV5-4	TRBJ1-6	.	TGTGCCAGCAGCTTCGGACAGGCTGACAATTCACCCCTCCACTTT	CASSFGQADNSPLHF
.	TRBV19	TRBJ1-5	.	TGTGCCAGTAGTATAGAGGGGAACAGGGAGCCCCAGCATTTT	CASSIEGNREPQHF
.	TRBV16	TRBJ2-1	.	TGTGCCAGCAGCCCGTCCTACAATGAGCAGTTCTTC	CASSPSYNEQFF
.	TRBV19	TRBJ1-5	.	TGTGCCAGTAGTATTGAGGGTAGCAATCAGCCCCAGCATTTT	CASSIEGSNQPQHF
.	TRBV6-5	TRBJ2-7	.	TGTGCCAGCAGTTACTCAGCGAACGGGAAAGCCTACGAGCAGTACTTC	CASSYSANGKAYEQYF
TRBD1	TRBV2	TRBJ2-7	many	TGTGCCAGCAGTGAAGGGGACAGGGGGGAGCAGTACTTC	CASSEGDRGEQYF
.	TRBV12-3/TRBV12-4	TRBJ1-1	few	TGTGCCAGCAGTTTAACAGGGAACACTGAAGCTTTCTTT	CASSLTGNTEAFF
TRBD1	TRBV4-1	TRBJ1-6	few	TGCGCCAGCAGCCAAGTAGCCGGGACAGGGGGATCACCCCTCCACTTT	CASSQVAGTGGSPLHF